This TCR beta chain was identified during a study of shared clonotypes between healthy human individuals. Study overall: Per-donor plates numbered three CD4 naive, three CD4 memory, two CD8 naive and one CD8 memory. Broader study findings: Among four donors, roughly 5.4% of naive CD4 clonotypes were found in common.

The donors were adults (healthy and HIV-negative) with no recent acute infections or vaccinations. Germline CDR1 SGHNT, CDR2 YYREEE (reference sequence). The CDR3 spans 14 residues. V lost 4 bases to trimming and J lost 5 bases; unmatched junction nucleotides: 8. With regard to this clone: The antigen is not known.

The repertoire was sequenced with immunoSEQ multiplex PCR; TCRdb's copy has only in-frame clones and lacks some. The data contain millions of clones, more than 80% of them seen just once; the ten biggest clones take up 0.39%. This receptor was identified in a young man in good health. Some clones in this sample may be carry-over from other donors' samples. The source material was naive CD4+ T cells from PBMCs. The sample's subset: CD45RA+ positively selected. The chain has TRBV5-4 and TRBJ2-5; 7 bases map to TRBD1. The CDR3 bases are TGTGCCAGCAGCCGCCGGGACAGTAGGGAGACCCAGTACTTC. It translates to CASSRRDSRETQYF.